The 25 T cell receptor beta chains below come from one sample, sequenced in a study of cytotoxic CD8 clonotypes in ibrutinib-treated CLL. Using immunoSEQ multiplex PCR, the repertoire was profiled, and TCRdb retains in-frame clones only, with some absent. This table holds roughly 150,000 clones, over 65% found once. The material was PBMCs, obtained after 12 months of ibrutinib treatment. The receptors here all came from a human donor with chronic lymphocytic leukemia.

V gene TRBV6-1 combines with J gene TRBJ1-5, with D tentatively TRBD1 (5 bases). The germline CDR1 and CDR2 sequences are MNHNS and SASEGT. This CDR3 has 13 amino acids. V was pared by 3 bases and J by 9 bases, with 12 bases between. CDR3: CASSEGRRRPQHF. CDR3 nucleotides: TGTGCCAGCAGTGAGGGACGGCGGCGGCCCCAGCATTTT.

In its sample, this clone was seen once. The chain recombines TRBV5-5 with TRBJ1-6; D uncertain. Germline V gene sequence: CDR1 SGHKS, CDR2 YYEKEE (reference sequence). V was cut by 1 base and J by 6 bases, with 8 bases left in between. The length of the CDR3 is 14 residues. The CDR3 loop is CASSLMDGNSPLHF. The CDR3 DNA reads TGTGCCAGCAGCTTGATGGACGGTAATTCACCCCTCCACTTT. The complete variable domain, with remaining parts taken from reference TRBV5-5 and TRBJ1-6, reads DAGVTQSPTHLIKTRGQQVTLRCSPISGHKSVSWYQQVLGQGPQFIFQYYEKEERGRGNFPDRFSARQFPNYSSELNVNALLLGDSALYLCASSLMDGNSPLHFGNGTRLTVT.

The J gene is TRBJ2-1, the V gene TRBV7-6; 10 bases line up with TRBD1. Germline assignment: CDR1 SGHVS and CDR2 FNYEAQ. CDR3 length: 15 amino acids. V dropped 7 bases and J dropped 7; count of bases not matched to a gene: 10. In DNA form, the CDR3 reads TGTGCCAGCACCCTCGGACAGGGGGGCGCGAATGAGCAGTTCTTC. Residues: CASTLGQGGANEQFF.

Concerning this clone: A junction boundary mismatches the germline segment, possibly from a read error. CDR3 residues: CASSLLRDRVNF. The CDR3 bases are TGTGCCAGCAGTCTACTTCGGGACAGGGTTAATTTT. The chain recombines TRBV2 with TRBJ1-3, with 9 bases lining up with TRBD1. Germline CDR1 is SNHLY and CDR2 is FYNNEI. The CDR3 runs 12 residues.

The chain employs TRBV29-1 and TRBJ1-3; D uncertain. V was shortened by 5 bases and J by 8 bases, with 16 bases between the two germline ends. The germline CDR1 and CDR2 sequences are SQVTM and ANQGSEA. The CDR3 extends over 13 amino acids. The CDR3 DNA reads as TGCAGCGTTCAATTCGGGCGGAAGGACACCATATATTTT. As protein: CSVQFGRKDTIYF. The full variable domain, in which reference TRBV29-1 and TRBJ1-3 provide the parts outside the CDR3, is SAVISQKPSRDICQRGTSLTIQCQVDSQVTMMFWYRQQPGQSLTLIATANQGSEATYESGFVIDKFPISRPNLTFSTLTVSNMSPEDSSIYLCSVQFGRKDTIYFGEGSWLTVV.

The V gene is TRBV2, the J gene TRBJ2-2; 9 bases fit TRBD1. The CDR3 extends over 14 amino acids. CDR1 is SNHLY, CDR2 FYNNEI, per germline. J gave up 1 base and V 8 bases, and 2 bases lay outside the gene matches. In DNA form, the CDR3 reads TGTGCCAGCCGGGGACAGGGGAACACCGGGGAGCTGTTTTTT. Its protein product is CASRGQGNTGELFF.

This clone was seen just once. This chain uses TRBV10-3 with TRBJ2-2, with D possibly being TRBD2 (6 bases). Germline V gene lookup returns CDR1 ENHRY and CDR2 SYGVKD. Trimming removed 10 bases from V and 0 bases from J, with 15 bases in between. The CDR3 is made up of 15 amino acids. CDR3 nucleotide sequence: TGTGCCACCACAGGCCTAGCGACGAACACCGGGGAGCTGTTTTTT. Its protein is CATTGLATNTGELFF.

In DNA form, the CDR3 reads TGTGCCAGCAGCTTTACCGGGACTCCGGGACACAATGAGCAGTTCTTC. This codes for CASSFTGTPGHNEQFF. The V call is TRBV7-8, the J call TRBJ2-1, with D possibly TRBD2 on 6 matching bases. The V and J ends lost 3 bases and 5 bases respectively, with 17 bases between them. Germline V gene sequence: CDR1 SGHVS, CDR2 FQNEAQ. The CDR3 extends over 16 amino acids.

The V call is TRBV27, the J call TRBJ2-7; 8 bases agree with TRBD2. Germline V gene sequence: CDR1 MNHEY, CDR2 SMNVEV (reference sequence). V lost 5 bases to trimming and J lost 2 bases; unmatched junction nucleotides: 8. This CDR3 is 15 amino acids long. The CDR3 loop reads CASSSLAGLAYEQYF. DNA of the CDR3: TGTGCCAGCAGTAGTCTAGCGGGCTTAGCCTACGAGCAGTACTTC.

This clone has just a few counts. This sequence joins TRBV5-1 and TRBJ2-1, with unresolved D. The germline V and J ends were trimmed by 0 bases and 1 base, with 8 bases remaining between them. The CDR3 extends over 15 amino acids. CDR1 SGHRS and CDR2 YFSETQ come from the germline V gene. In DNA form, the CDR3 reads TGCGCCAGCAGCTTGGGGCCGGAGTCCTACAATGAGCAGTTCTTC. Amino acids: CASSLGPESYNEQFF.

This clone was detected only a few times. This chain links TRBV5-1 with TRBJ2-2, with 8 nucleotides matching TRBD2. V dropped 4 bases and J dropped 7; count of bases not matched to a gene: 9. Germline CDR1 reads SGHRS; CDR2 reads YFSETQ. This CDR3 is 15 amino acids long. CDR3 loop: CASSPWIAGSGELFF. The DNA of the CDR3 is TGCGCCAGCAGCCCCTGGATAGCGGGAAGCGGGGAGCTGTTTTTT. Full variable domain (missing parts from reference TRBV5-1 and TRBJ2-2): KAGVTQTPRYLIKTRGQQVTLSCSPISGHRSVSWYQQTPGQGLQFLFEYFSETQRNKGNFPGRFSGRQFSNSRSEMNVSTLELGDSALYLCASSPWIAGSGELFFGEGSRLTVL.

This clone has a handful of counts. The gene calls are TRBV5-1 and TRBJ1-2, with 8 bases fitting TRBD1. The V and J ends lost 2 bases and 3 bases, in that order; junction bases with no gene match: 6. Germline V CDR1 and CDR2: SGHRS, YFSETQ. The CDR3 loop spans 15 amino acids. The CDR3 spells CASSFTGGSDYGYTF. The CDR3 bases are TGCGCCAGCAGCTTTACAGGGGGTAGCGACTATGGCTACACCTTC.

This clone was detected ten times or more. The genes are TRBV5-4 and TRBJ1-5; maybe TRBD1 (6 bases). This CDR3 contains 15 residues. Trimming took 4 bases from V and 7 from J, leaving 18 bases between them. Germline CDR1 is SGHNT and CDR2 is YYREEE (reference sequence). The CDR3 region is CASSVDRSRVQPQHF. In nucleotides, the CDR3 is TGTGCCAGCAGCGTTGACAGGTCTCGGGTGCAGCCCCAGCATTTT.

The rearrangement uses TRBV4-3 and TRBJ1-1; D unclear. This CDR3 region has 14 residues. CDR1 LGHNA and CDR2 YSLEER come from the germline V gene. Trimming cost V 0 bases and J 4 bases, with 9 bases left between them. Written as DNA, the CDR3 is TGCGCCAGCAGCCAAGAAGGACCCGGCACTGAAGCTTTCTTT. It is translated as CASSQEGPGTEAFF.

The chain combines TRBV29-1 with TRBJ2-7; 10 bases are a match to TRBD1. V was pared by 6 bases and J by 4 bases, with 12 bases of the junction left unmatched. Germline CDR1 is SQVTM and CDR2 is ANQGSEA. The CDR3 has 15 residues. CDR3 bases: TGCAGCGTGGTACTGAGGGGGACAGGGGCGTACGAGCAGTACTTC. It codes for CSVVLRGTGAYEQYF.

V is TRBV28 and J is TRBJ2-1; D perhaps matches TRBD2 (6 bases). Germline assignment: CDR1 MDHEN and CDR2 SYDVKM. The CDR3 totals 17 residues. Trimming took off 5 bases at V and 6 bases at J, with 23 bases between the two ends. Here the CDR3 DNA reads TGTGCCAGCAGTCCCGTAGTCCTAGCGAGAAAATTCAATGAGCAGTTCTTC. Translated: CASSPVVLARKFNEQFF.

The rearrangement joins TRBV7-3 to TRBJ2-2; D remains ambiguous. The germline gives CDR1 SGHTA, CDR2 FQGTGA. V lost 4 bases, J lost 0 bases, and 3 bases lay in between. The CDR3 totals 13 residues. The CDR3 sequence: CASSSPNTGELFF. The DNA of the CDR3 is TGTGCCAGCAGCTCCCCGAACACCGGGGAGCTGTTTTTT.

The chain is built from TRBV7-6 and TRBJ2-2; D assignment may be TRBD1 or TRBD2 (5 bases each). The CDR3 loop spans 18 amino acids. V lost 5 bases and J lost 4, with 23 bases in between. Germline loops: CDR1 SGHVS, CDR2 FNYEAQ. The CDR3 is CASSGDPRMVRSTGELFF. The CDR3 region has the DNA TGTGCCAGCAGCGGGGACCCCCGAATGGTCAGGAGCACCGGGGAGCTGTTTTTT.

The rearrangement links TRBV7-8 to TRBJ1-3; the D is unclear. Germline-derived CDR1 and CDR2 are SGHVS and FQNEAQ. CDR3 length: 15 residues. The V and J ends lost 0 bases and 1 base respectively, with 7 bases between them. CDR3 loop: CASSLAVGSGNTIYF. As DNA, the CDR3 is TGTGCCAGCAGCTTAGCGGTCGGGTCTGGAAACACCATATATTTT.

The chain combines TRBV5-1 with TRBJ2-5; perhaps TRBD2 as D (6 bases). This CDR3 is built from 15 residues. Trimming left V 0 bases short and J 4 bases short, with 13 bases between. CDR1 and CDR2 (germline): SGHRS, YFSETQ. Here the CDR3 DNA reads TGCGCCAGCAGCTTGGGTCCCGGAGGGGCAGAGACCCAGTACTTC. It yields the protein CASSLGPGGAETQYF.

This rearrangement joins TRBV19 to TRBJ1-5; D might be TRBD1 (5 bases). The CDR3 runs to 15 residues. V shed 8 bases and J shed 2 bases, with 16 bases lying between them. CDR1 and CDR2 from the germline V gene are LNHDA and SQIVND (reference sequence). The CDR3 protein is CASGRGRGGNQPQHF. The CDR3 coding sequence is TGTGCCAGTGGACGGGGGAGGGGAGGCAATCAGCCCCAGCATTTT.

J is TRBJ2-7 and V is TRBV4-3; 9 bases are shared with TRBD2. The CDR3 is 13 residues long. Germline CDR1 LGHNA, CDR2 YSLEER. J lost 2 bases, V lost 4 bases, and 0 bases had no gene match. CDR3 DNA: TGCGCCAGCAGCCGCGGGGGGGCCTACGAGCAGTACTTC. This gives the protein CASSRGGAYEQYF.

The V gene is TRBV4-3, the J gene TRBJ1-1; tentatively, D is TRBD1 (6 bases). CDR1 is LGHNA and CDR2 is YSLEER in the germline V gene. This CDR3 has 14 amino acids. V was shortened by 2 bases and J by 9 bases, with 16 bases between the two germline ends. The CDR3 sequence is CASSQSGAGRKAFF. CDR3 sequence (DNA): TGCGCCAGCAGCCAATCAGGGGCAGGTCGGAAAGCTTTCTTT.

The chain links TRBV11-2 to TRBJ2-7, with TRBD2 as a possible D gene (5 bases). Germline CDR1 SGHAT, CDR2 FQNNGV. V was shortened by 1 base and J by 4 bases, with 11 bases between the two germline ends. The CDR3 is 14 amino acids. This CDR3 is CASSLGGGRYEQYF. CDR3 coding DNA: TGTGCCAGCAGCTTAGGTGGAGGCAGGTACGAGCAGTACTTC.

This sequence joins TRBV5-6 and TRBJ1-2, with no clear D. The CDR3 is 14 residues long. Per the germline V gene, CDR1 is SGHDT and CDR2 is YYEEEE. Trimming removed 1 base at V and 4 bases at J, with 11 bases between. CDR3 nucleotide sequence: TGTGCCAGCAGCTTGTTTGAGACCCGCTATGGCTACACCTTC. Amino acid sequence: CASSLFETRYGYTF. Variable domain in full (rest from reference TRBV5-6 and TRBJ1-2): DAGVTQSPTHLIKTRGQQVTLRCSPKSGHDTVSWYQQALGQGPQFIFQYYEEEERQRGNFPDRFSGHQFPNYSSELNVNALLLGDSALYLCASSLFETRYGYTFGSGTRLTVV.